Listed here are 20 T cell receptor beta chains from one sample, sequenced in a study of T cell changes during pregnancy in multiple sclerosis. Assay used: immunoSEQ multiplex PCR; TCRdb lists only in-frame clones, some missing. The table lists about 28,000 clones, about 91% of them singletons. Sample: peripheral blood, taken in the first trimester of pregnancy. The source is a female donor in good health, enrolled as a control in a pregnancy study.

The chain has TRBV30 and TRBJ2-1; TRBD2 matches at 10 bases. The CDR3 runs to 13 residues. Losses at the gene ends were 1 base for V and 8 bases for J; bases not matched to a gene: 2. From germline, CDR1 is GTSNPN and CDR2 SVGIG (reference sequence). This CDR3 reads CAWSGLAGDEQFF. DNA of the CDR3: TGTGCCTGGAGTGGGCTAGCGGGAGATGAGCAGTTCTTC.

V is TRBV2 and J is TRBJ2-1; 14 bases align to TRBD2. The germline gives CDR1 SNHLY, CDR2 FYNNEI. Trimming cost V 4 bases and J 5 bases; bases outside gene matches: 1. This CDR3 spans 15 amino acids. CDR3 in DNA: TGTGCCAGCAGTGGGGGACTAGCGGGAGACAATGAGCAGTTCTTC. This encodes CASSGGLAGDNEQFF.

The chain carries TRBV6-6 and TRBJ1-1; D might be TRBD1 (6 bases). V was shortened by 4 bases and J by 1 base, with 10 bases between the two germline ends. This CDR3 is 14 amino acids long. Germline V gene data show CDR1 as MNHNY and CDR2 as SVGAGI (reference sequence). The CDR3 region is CASSLSQGNTEAFF. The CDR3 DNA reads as TGTGCCAGCAGTTTATCACAGGGGAACACTGAAGCTTTCTTT.

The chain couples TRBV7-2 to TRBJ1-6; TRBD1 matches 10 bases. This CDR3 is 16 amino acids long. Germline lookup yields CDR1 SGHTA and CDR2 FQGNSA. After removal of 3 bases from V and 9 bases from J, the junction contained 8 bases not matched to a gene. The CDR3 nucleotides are TGTGCCAGCAGCTTGACAGGGGGCAAGCGTTCTTCACCCCTCCACTTT. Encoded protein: CASSLTGGKRSSPLHF.

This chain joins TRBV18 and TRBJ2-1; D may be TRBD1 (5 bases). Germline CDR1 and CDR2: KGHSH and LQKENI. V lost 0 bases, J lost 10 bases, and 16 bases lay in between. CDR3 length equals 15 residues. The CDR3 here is CASSPPLVRGWEQFF. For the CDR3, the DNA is TGTGCCAGCTCACCACCGCTAGTTAGGGGTTGGGAGCAGTTCTTC.

CDR3 in amino acids: CASRPMGGTNEKLFF. The CDR3 coding sequence is TGTGCCAGTAGGCCTATGGGGGGGACTAATGAAAAACTGTTTTTT. This chain joins TRBV19 and TRBJ1-4, with a weak D call TRBD1 (5 bases). CDR1 LNHDA and CDR2 SQIVND come from the germline V gene (reference sequence). V gave up 6 bases and J gave up 2 bases, with 13 bases separating them. This CDR3 is built from 15 residues.

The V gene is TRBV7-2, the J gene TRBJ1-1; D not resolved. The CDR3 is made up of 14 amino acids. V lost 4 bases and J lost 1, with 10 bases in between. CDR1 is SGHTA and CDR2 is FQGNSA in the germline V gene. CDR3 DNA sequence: TGTGCCAGCAGCTCTTTTGGTAGGAACACTGAAGCTTTCTTT. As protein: CASSSFGRNTEAFF.

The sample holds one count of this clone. Here the CDR3 DNA reads TGTGCCTGGGACCGGGACAGGGGGTACGAGCAGTACTTC. The encoded protein is CAWDRDRGYEQYF. This chain links TRBV30 with TRBJ2-7, with 11 bases identical to TRBD1. The CDR3 runs 13 residues. In germline, CDR1 is GTSNPN, CDR2 SVGIG (reference sequence). The trim removed 5 bases at V and 4 bases at J, leaving 4 bases unmatched.

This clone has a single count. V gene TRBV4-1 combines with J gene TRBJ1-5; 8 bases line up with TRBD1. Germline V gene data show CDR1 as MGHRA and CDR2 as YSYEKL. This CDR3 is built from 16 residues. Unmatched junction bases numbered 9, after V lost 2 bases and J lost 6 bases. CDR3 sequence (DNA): TGCGCCAGCAGCCAAACTACAGGGGGGATGGCTCAGCCCCAGCATTTT. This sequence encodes CASSQTTGGMAQPQHF.

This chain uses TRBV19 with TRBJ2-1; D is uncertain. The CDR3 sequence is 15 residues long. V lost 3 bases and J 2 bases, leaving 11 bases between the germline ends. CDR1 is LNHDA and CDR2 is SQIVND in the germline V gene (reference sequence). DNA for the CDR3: TGTGCCAGTAGTATTGGGTCCACTACCTACAATGAGCAGTTCTTC. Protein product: CASSIGSTTYNEQFF.

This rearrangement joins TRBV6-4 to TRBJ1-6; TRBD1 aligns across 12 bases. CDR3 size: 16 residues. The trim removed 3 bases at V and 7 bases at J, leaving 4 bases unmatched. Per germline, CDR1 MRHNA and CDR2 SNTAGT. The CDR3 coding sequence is TGTGCCAGCAGTGAGGGACAGGGGGCCCAAAATTCACCCCTCCACTTT. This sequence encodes CASSEGQGAQNSPLHF.

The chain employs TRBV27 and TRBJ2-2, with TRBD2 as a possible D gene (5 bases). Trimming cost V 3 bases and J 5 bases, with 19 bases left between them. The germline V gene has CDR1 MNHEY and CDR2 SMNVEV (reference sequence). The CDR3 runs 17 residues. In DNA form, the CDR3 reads TGTGCCAGCAGTTTCCGAACTACAGCGGATGGGACCGGGGAGCTGTTTTTT. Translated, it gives CASSFRTTADGTGELFF.

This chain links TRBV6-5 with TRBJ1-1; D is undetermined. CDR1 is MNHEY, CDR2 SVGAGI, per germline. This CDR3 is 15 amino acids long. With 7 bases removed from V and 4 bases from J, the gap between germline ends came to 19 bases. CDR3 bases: TGTGCCAGCACCCTCGGGCCCGGGAGGGCCACTGAAGCTTTCTTT. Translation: CASTLGPGRATEAFF.

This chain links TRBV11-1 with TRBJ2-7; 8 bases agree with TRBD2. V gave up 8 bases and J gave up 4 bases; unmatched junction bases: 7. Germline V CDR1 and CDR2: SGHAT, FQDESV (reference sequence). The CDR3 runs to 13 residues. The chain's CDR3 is CASSRTSGYEQYF. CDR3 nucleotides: TGTGCCAGCTCCAGAACTAGCGGATACGAGCAGTACTTC. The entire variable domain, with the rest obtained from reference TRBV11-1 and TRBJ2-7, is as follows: EAEVAQSPRYKITEKSQAVAFWCDPISGHATLYWYRQILGQGPELLVQFQDESVVDDSQLPKDRFSAERLKGVDSTLKIQPAELGDSAMYLCASSRTSGYEQYFGPGTRLTVT.

The CDR3 DNA reads as TGTGCCATCAGGGGGGGGGACAGGTCCTACGAGCAGTACTTC. This gives the protein CAIRGGDRSYEQYF. The chain has TRBV10-3 and TRBJ2-7; TRBD1 is a possible D gene (8 bases). Germline CDR1 is ENHRY and CDR2 is SYGVKD. There are 14 residues in the CDR3. V lost 6 bases to trimming and J lost 1 base, with 13 bases between them.

The CDR3, as DNA: TGTGCCAGCAGCGTAGTAGGGGGTGAAACTGAAGCTTTCTTT. This gives the protein CASSVVGGETEAFF. The chain links TRBV9 to TRBJ1-1; a weak D match, TRBD1 (6 bases). V was shortened by 0 bases and J by 5 bases, with 11 bases between the two germline ends. CDR3 length equals 14 residues. Germline V CDR1 and CDR2: SGDLS, YYNGEE.

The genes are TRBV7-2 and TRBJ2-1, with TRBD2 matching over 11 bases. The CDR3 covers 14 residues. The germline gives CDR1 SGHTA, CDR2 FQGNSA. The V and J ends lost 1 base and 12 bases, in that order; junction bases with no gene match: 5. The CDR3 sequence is CASSLEWTSGLQFF. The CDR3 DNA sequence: TGTGCCAGCAGCTTAGAGTGGACTAGCGGGTTGCAGTTCTTC.

The CDR3 protein is CASSLTRGPYEQYF. In DNA form, the CDR3 reads TGTGCCAGCAGCTTAACGCGGGGTCCCTACGAGCAGTACTTC. The V gene is TRBV11-2, the J gene TRBJ2-7, with D perhaps matching TRBD2 (6 bases). Germline V CDR1 and CDR2: SGHAT, FQNNGV. The V end was cut by 2 bases, the J end by 2 bases, with 10 bases between. The CDR3 contains 14 residues.

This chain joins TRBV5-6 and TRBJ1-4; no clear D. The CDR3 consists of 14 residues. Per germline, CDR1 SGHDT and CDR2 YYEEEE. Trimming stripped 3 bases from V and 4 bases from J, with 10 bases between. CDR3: CASSSGEVNEKLFF. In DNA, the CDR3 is TGTGCCAGCAGCTCCGGGGAGGTTAATGAAAAACTGTTTTTT.

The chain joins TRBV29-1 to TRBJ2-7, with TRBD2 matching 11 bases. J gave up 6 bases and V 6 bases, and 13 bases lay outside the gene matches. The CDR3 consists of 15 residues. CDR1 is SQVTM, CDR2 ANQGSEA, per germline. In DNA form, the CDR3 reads TGCAGCGTCTGGGGGGGTAGCGGGAGGGGCGCCGAGCAGTACTTC. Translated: CSVWGGSGRGAEQYF.